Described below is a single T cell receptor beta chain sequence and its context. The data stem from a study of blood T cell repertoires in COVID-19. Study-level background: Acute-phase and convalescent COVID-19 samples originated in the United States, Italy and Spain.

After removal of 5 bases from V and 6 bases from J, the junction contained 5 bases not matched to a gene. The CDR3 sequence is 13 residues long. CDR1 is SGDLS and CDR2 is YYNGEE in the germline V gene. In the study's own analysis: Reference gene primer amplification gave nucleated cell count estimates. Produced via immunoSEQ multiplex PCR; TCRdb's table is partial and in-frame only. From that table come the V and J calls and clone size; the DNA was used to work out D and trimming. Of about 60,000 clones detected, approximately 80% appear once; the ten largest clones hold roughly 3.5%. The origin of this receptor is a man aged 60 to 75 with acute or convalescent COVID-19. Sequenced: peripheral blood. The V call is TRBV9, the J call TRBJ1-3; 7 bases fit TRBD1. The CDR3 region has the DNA TGTGCCAGCAGACGACAGGGAGAAAACACCATATATTTT. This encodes CASRRQGENTIYF.